This TCR beta chain was sequenced for a study of control samples from healthy donors and cancer patients. Repertoires were generated with immunoSEQ multiplex PCR, while TCRdb's copy carries only in-frame clones and drops some. Altogether 130,000 or so clones are present, 85% to 95% being singletons, with the ten largest covering 10% to 15%. V was shortened by 5 bases and J by 4 bases, with 11 bases between the two germline ends. The CDR3 spans 13 residues. This chain joins TRBV12-3 or TRBV12-4 and TRBJ1-2, with D tentatively TRBD1 (5 bases). This TCR was recovered from a man between 35 and 55 years old in good health. Sequenced input: blood. The CDR3 DNA follows: TGTGCCAGCAGTCCCCAGGGAAGCTATGGCTACACCTTC. This encodes CASSPQGSYGYTF.